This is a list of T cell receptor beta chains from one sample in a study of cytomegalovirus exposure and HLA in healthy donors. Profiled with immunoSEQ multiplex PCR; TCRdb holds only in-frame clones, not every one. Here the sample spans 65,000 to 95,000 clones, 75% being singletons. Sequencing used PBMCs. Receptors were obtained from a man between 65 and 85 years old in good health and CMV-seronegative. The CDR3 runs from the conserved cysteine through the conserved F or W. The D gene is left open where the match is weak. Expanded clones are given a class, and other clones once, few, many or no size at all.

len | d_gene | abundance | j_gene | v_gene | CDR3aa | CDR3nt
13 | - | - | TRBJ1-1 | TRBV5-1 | CASSIGMNTEAFF | TGCGCCAGCAGCATCGGTATGAACACTGAAGCTTTCTTT
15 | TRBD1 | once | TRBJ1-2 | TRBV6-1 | CASSAGDRDNYGYTF | TGTGCCAGCAGTGCCGGGGACAGGGATAACTATGGCTACACCTTC
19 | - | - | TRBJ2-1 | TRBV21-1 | CASSKDSGGPRSSYNEQFF | TGTGCCAGCAGCAAAGACTCTGGAGGCCCTCGTAGCTCCTACAATGAGCAGTTCTTC
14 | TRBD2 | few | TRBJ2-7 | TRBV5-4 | CADSIAGAGGEQYF | TGTGCAGATTCAATAGCGGGAGCAGGGGGCGAGCAGTACTTC
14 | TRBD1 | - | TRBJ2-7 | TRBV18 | CASSLQKTGDEQYF | TGTGCCAGCTCACTGCAAAAGACAGGGGACGAGCAGTACTTC
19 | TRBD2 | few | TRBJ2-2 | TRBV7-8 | CASSPSRDSGRSNTGELFF | TGTGCCAGCAGCCCAAGCAGGGATAGCGGGAGGTCGAACACCGGGGAGCTGTTTTTT
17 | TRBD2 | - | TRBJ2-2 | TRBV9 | CASSLRTSGSYPGELFF | TGTGCCAGCAGCTTACGGACTAGCGGGAGCTACCCCGGGGAGCTGTTTTTT
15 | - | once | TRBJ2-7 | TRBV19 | CASSISHRAVYEQYF | TGTGCCAGTAGTATTAGTCACAGGGCAGTCTACGAGCAGTACTTC
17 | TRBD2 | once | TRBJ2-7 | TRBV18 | CASSPMTLAGGAYEQYF | TGTGCCAGCTCACCAATGACTCTTGCGGGAGGCGCCTACGAGCAGTACTTC
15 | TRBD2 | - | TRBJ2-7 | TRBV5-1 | CASSLGTSGGNEQYF | TGCGCCAGCAGCTTGGGGACTAGCGGGGGGAACGAGCAGTACTTC
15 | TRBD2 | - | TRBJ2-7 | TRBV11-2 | CASSFRLAGNYEQYF | TGTGCCAGCAGCTTTAGGCTAGCGGGTAACTACGAGCAGTACTTC
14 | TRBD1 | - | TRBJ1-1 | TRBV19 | CASTPGDRGWKAFF | TGTGCCAGTACCCCAGGTGACAGGGGGTGGAAAGCTTTCTTT
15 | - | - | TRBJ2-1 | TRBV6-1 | CASSDTGTPIDEQFF | TGTGCCAGCAGTGACACAGGCACCCCTATAGATGAGCAGTTCTTC
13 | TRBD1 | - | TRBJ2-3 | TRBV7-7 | CASSIDRATAQYF | TGTGCTAGCAGCATTGACAGGGCAACGGCGCAGTATTTT
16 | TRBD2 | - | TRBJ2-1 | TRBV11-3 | CASSLASGGARNEQFF | TGTGCCAGCAGCTTAGCTAGCGGGGGGGCTCGGAATGAGCAGTTCTTC